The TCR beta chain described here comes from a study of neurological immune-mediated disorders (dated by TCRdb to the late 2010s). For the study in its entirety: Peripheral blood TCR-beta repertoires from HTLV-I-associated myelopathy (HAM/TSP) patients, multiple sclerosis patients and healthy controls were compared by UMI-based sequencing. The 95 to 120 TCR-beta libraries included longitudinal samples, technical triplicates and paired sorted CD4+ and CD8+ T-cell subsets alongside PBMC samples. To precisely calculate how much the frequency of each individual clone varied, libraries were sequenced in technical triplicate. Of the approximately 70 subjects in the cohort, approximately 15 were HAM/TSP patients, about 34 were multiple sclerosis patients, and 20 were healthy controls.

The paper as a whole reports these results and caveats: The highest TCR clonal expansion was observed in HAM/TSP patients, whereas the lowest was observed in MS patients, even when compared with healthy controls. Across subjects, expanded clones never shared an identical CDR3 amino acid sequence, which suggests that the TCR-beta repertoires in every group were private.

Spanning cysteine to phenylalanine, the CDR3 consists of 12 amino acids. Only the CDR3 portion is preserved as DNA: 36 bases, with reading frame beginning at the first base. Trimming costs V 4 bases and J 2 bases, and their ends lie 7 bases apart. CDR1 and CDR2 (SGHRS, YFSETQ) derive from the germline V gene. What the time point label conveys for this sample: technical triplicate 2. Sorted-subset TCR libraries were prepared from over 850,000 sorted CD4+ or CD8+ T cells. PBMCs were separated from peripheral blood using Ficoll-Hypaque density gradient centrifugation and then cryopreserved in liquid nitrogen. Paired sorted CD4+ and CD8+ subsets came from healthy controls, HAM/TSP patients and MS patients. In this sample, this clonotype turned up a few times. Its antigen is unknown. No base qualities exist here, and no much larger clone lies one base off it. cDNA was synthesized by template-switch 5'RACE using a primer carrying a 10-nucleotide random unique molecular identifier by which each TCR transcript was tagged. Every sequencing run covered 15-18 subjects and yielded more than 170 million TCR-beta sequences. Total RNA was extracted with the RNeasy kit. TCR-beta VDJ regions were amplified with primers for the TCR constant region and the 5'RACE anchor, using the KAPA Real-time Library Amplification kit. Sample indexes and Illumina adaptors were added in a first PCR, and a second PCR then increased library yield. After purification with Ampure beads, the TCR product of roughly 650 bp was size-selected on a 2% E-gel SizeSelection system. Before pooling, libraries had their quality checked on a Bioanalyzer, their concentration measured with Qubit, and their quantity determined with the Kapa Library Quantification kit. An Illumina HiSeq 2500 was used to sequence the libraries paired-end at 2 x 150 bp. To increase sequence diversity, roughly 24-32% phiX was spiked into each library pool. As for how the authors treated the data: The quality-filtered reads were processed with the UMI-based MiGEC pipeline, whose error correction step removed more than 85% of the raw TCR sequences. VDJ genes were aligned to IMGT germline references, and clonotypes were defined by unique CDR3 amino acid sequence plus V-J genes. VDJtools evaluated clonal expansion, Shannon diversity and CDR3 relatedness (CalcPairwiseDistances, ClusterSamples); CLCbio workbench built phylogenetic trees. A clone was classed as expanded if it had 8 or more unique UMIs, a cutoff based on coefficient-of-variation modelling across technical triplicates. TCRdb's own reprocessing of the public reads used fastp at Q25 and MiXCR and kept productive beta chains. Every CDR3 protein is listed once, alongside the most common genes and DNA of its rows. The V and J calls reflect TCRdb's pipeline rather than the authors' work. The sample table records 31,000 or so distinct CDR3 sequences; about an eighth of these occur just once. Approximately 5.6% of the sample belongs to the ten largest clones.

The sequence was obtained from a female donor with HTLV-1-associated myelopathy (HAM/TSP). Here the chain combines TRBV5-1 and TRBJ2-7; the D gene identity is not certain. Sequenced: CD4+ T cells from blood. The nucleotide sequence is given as TGCGCCAGCAGCGACAATCCCTACGAGCAGTACTTC. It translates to CASSDNPYEQYF.